These 5 T cell receptor beta chains originate from one sample sequenced in a study of control samples from healthy donors and cancer patients. Here immunoSEQ multiplex PCR was the method, and the copy in TCRdb shows in-frame clones only, minus some. The sample has 200,000 or so clones; approximately 91% are singletons. The sequenced sample consisted of blood. These receptors originate from a young man in good health.

The chain links TRBV2 to TRBJ1-6; D unresolved. The CDR3 sequence is 16 residues long. Trimming removed 7 bases from V and 6 bases from J, with 19 bases in between. Germline V gene lookup returns CDR1 SNHLY and CDR2 FYNNEI. CDR3 in amino acids: CASTSRGGRANSPLHF. Here the CDR3 DNA reads TGTGCCAGCACCAGCCGGGGAGGGAGGGCTAATTCACCCCTCCACTTT.

This clone was seen more than once but under ten times. The chain links TRBV6-6 to TRBJ1-6; tentatively, D is TRBD1 (6 bases). CDR1 is MNHNY, CDR2 SVGAGI, per germline (reference sequence). This CDR3 contains 17 residues. V lost 5 bases, J lost 2 bases, and 16 bases lay in between. This CDR3 reads CASSPGQLLPYNSPLHF. The CDR3 bases are TGTGCCAGCAGTCCAGGACAGCTTCTTCCCTATAATTCACCCCTCCACTTT.

The V and J genes are TRBV6-1 and TRBJ2-6; D gene ambiguous. CDR1 and CDR2 (germline): MNHNS, SASEGT. Trimming removed 0 bases at V and 4 bases at J, with 4 bases between. The CDR3 has 14 amino acids. DNA for the CDR3: TGTGCCAGCAGTGAAGCGCTCGGGGCCAACGTCCTGACTTTC. Amino acid sequence: CASSEALGANVLTF.

The chain combines TRBV30 with TRBJ1-2, with no clear D. Deletions cut 3 bases from V and 1 base from J, with 15 bases between. The CDR3 runs 15 residues. Germline assignment: CDR1 GTSNPN and CDR2 SVGIG (reference sequence). This chain's CDR3 is CAWSDFGLRNYGYTF. In nucleotides, the CDR3 is TGTGCCTGGAGCGACTTCGGACTCCGTAACTATGGCTACACCTTC. Full variable domain (rest looked up from reference TRBV30 and TRBJ1-2): SQTIHQWPATLVQPVGSPLSLECTVEGTSNPNLYWYRQAAGRGLQLLFYSVGIGQISSEVPQNLSASRPQDRQFILSSKKLLLSDSGFYLCAWSDFGLRNYGYTFGSGTRLTVV.

The rearrangement links TRBV5-1 to TRBJ2-3; D ambiguous. Trimming removed 4 bases at V and 3 bases at J, with 12 bases between. Germline V gene lookup returns CDR1 SGHRS and CDR2 YFSETQ. The CDR3 spans 14 residues. CDR3 residues: CASSPVPQTDTQYF. The DNA for the CDR3 is TGCGCCAGCAGCCCGGTCCCGCAGACAGATACGCAGTATTTT.